Here is one T cell receptor beta chain with its context. TCRdb fed the 5' RACE reads into MiXCR, producing one record per CDR3 protein. The sample consists of about 64,000 distinct CDR3 sequences, 18% of them appearing once. These data belong to a study of early T cells in non-severe SARS-CoV-2 infection. This TCR was recovered from an adult who was a healthcare worker with PCR-confirmed SARS-CoV-2 infection or an uninfected control (not recorded which). The source material was whole blood, sampled at baseline.

In DNA form, the CDR3 reads TGCAGCGCCCGGGATCGAAAAGAAAAACTGTTTTTT. Encoded protein: CSARDRKEKLFF. This sequence joins TRBV29-1 and TRBJ1-4, with no clear D. The germline CDR1 and CDR2 sequences are SQVTM and ANQGSEA. The CDR3 length is 12 residues. Trimming left V 7 bases short and J 8 bases short, with 14 bases between. The whole variable domain, filled in from reference TRBV29-1 and TRBJ1-4, reads SAVISQKPSRDICQRGTSLTIQCQVDSQVTMMFWYRQQPGQSLTLIATANQGSEATYESGFVIDKFPISRPNLTFSTLTVSNMSPEDSSIYLCSARDRKEKLFFGSGTQLSVL.